This T cell receptor (beta chain) was documented in a study of CD8+ T cells in alopecia areata. In the study overall: Administration of oral tofacitinib to treated patients was at 5 to 10 mg twice daily.

Treatment: oral pan-JAK inhibitor, 5-10 mg twice daily. Whole-study findings and limits: Many expanded lesional clones persisted in scalp and blood during tofacitinib.

This clone was detected a few times. The target antigen is unknown. CDR3 length: 17 residues. Per germline, CDR1 LNHDA and CDR2 SQIVND (reference sequence). The V end lost 3 bases, the J end lost 9 bases, and 24 bases lay between the germline ends. After isolation, RNA underwent reverse transcription to generate cDNA as the sequencing template. Repertoires were generated with immunoSEQ multiplex PCR, while TCRdb's copy carries only in-frame clones and drops some. The repertoire holds about 180,000 clones, 51% seen once, with roughly 9.1% in the top ten. The rearrangement links TRBV19 to TRBJ2-1, with a tentative D call TRBD1 (6 bases). The origin of this receptor is a human donor with alopecia areata. The sample consisted of CD8+ T cells sorted from blood, taken around week 54, from a patient treated with tofacitinib. This CDR3 reads CASSIGRYRAAVGEQFF. CDR3 sequence (DNA): TGTGCCAGTAGTATCGGTAGGTACAGGGCCGCGGTCGGTGAGCAGTTCTTC.